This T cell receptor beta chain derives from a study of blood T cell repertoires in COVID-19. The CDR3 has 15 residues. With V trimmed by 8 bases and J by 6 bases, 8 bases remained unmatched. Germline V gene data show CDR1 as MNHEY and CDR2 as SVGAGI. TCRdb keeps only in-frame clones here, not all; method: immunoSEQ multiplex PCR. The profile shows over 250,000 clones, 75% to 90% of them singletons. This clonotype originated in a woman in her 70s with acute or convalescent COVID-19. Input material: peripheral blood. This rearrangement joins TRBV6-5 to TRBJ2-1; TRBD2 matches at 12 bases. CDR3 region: CASGASGGVRNEQFF. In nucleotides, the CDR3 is TGTGCCAGCGGGGCTAGCGGGGGGGTGCGCAATGAGCAGTTCTTC.